A single sample gave rise to the 31 T cell receptor beta chains below, sequenced in a study of shared clonotypes between healthy human individuals. Profiling relied on immunoSEQ multiplex PCR, and the TCRdb table lists in-frame clones only, not all of them. This table has roughly 2.2 million clones, just over 90% appearing once. The sequencing sample was made of naive CD4+ T cells from PBMCs. This sample's subset: CD45RA+ positively selected. The receptor source for this set is a young man in good health. Some clones in this sample may be carry-over from other donors' samples.

In regard to this clone: This CDR3 is also generated by other DNA sequences in the sample. CDR3: CASSVDSYEQYF. The CDR3, as DNA: TGTGCCAGCAGCGTCGACAGCTACGAGCAGTACTTC. The genes are TRBV2 and TRBJ2-7, with a tentative D call TRBD1 (5 bases). CDR3 length: 12 residues. CDR1 and CDR2 (germline): SNHLY, FYNNEI. Trimming took 6 bases from V and 3 from J, leaving 9 bases between them.

Points on this clone: In the same sample, other DNA sequences code for this CDR3. J is TRBJ2-7 and V is TRBV5-4; 10 bases match TRBD2. Germline V lookup: CDR1 SGHNT, CDR2 YYREEE (reference sequence). The CDR3 covers 15 residues. The ends lost 4 bases at V and 0 bases at J; junction bases unmatched: 4. The CDR3 DNA reads TGTGCCAGCAGCCTTCCTAGCGGGAGCTCCTACGAGCAGTACTTC. Amino acid sequence: CASSLPSGSSYEQYF.

This chain connects TRBV5-1 to TRBJ2-3; D may be TRBD2 (5 bases). The CDR3 is 16 residues long. Trimming cost V 0 bases and J 0 bases, with 11 bases left between them. Germline loops: CDR1 SGHRS, CDR2 YFSETQ. The CDR3 sequence: CASSLGVSDSTDTQYF. In DNA form, the CDR3 reads TGCGCCAGCAGCTTGGGGGTTAGCGATAGCACAGATACGCAGTATTTT.

This chain joins TRBV5-1 and TRBJ2-2; unclear D gene. Trimming took off 2 bases at V and 2 bases at J, with 10 bases between the two ends. Germline CDR1 reads SGHRS; CDR2 reads YFSETQ. The CDR3 runs to 15 residues. The CDR3 coding sequence is TGCGCCAGCAGCTTATTTTTCGACAACACCGGGGAGCTGTTTTTT. Amino acids: CASSLFFDNTGELFF.

The chain has TRBV9 and TRBJ2-3; possibly TRBD2 for D (7 bases). The CDR3 totals 19 residues. CDR1 is SGDLS, CDR2 YYNGEE, per germline. Trimming stripped 5 bases from V and 0 bases from J, with 25 bases between. The chain's CDR3 is CASSPEGGEVTTSTDTQYF. The DNA for the CDR3 is TGTGCCAGCAGTCCGGAAGGGGGGGAAGTGACTACTAGCACAGATACGCAGTATTTT.

The chain combines TRBV5-1 with TRBJ2-5, with D maybe TRBD2 (5 bases). CDR1 and CDR2 (germline): SGHRS, YFSETQ. The CDR3 runs to 14 residues. V lost 0 bases to trimming and J lost 7 bases, with 13 bases between them. The CDR3 coding sequence is TGCGCCAGCAGCTTGGCCATCTCCCGGGGGACCCAGTACTTC. Amino acids: CASSLAISRGTQYF.

This chain links TRBV5-1 with TRBJ1-3; no clear D gene. The germline V and J ends were trimmed by 3 bases and 8 bases, with 15 bases remaining between them. The V gene's germline CDR1 is SGHRS and CDR2 YFSETQ. The CDR3 loop spans 14 amino acids. The DNA for the CDR3 is TGCGCCAGCAGCTACGGACGGATCAGAGACACCATATATTTT. Translating gives CASSYGRIRDTIYF. Variable domain in full (rest from reference TRBV5-1 and TRBJ1-3): KAGVTQTPRYLIKTRGQQVTLSCSPISGHRSVSWYQQTPGQGLQFLFEYFSETQRNKGNFPGRFSGRQFSNSRSEMNVSTLELGDSALYLCASSYGRIRDTIYFGEGSWLTVV.

The chain recombines TRBV7-9 with TRBJ1-5; tentative D call: TRBD1 (5 bases). The CDR3 is made up of 15 amino acids. Germline V lookup: CDR1 SEHNR, CDR2 FQNEAQ (reference sequence). V lost 4 bases to trimming and J lost 6 bases, with 16 bases between them. The CDR3, as DNA: TGTGCCAGCAGCTCGGGACCAGAGAGAGGTCAGCCCCAGCATTTT. Amino acids: CASSSGPERGQPQHF.

The gene calls are TRBV19 and TRBJ2-2; 7 positions match TRBD1. This CDR3 has 16 residues. Germline V CDR1 and CDR2: LNHDA, SQIVND (reference sequence). V shed 7 bases, J shed 2 bases, and the junction held 10 bases outside the gene matches. This CDR3 is CASIGTGQPNTGELFF. The CDR3 DNA reads TGTGCCAGTATAGGAACGGGACAGCCAAACACCGGGGAGCTGTTTTTT.

The gene calls are TRBV12-5 and TRBJ2-3, with 10 bases identical to TRBD2. The germline V gene encodes CDR1 LGHNT and CDR2 FRNRAP. The CDR3 sequence is 17 residues long. V lost 4 bases and J lost 4; bases outside the gene matches: 11. The CDR3 DNA is TGTGCTAGTGGTTCCATACTAGCGGGATTCGGTGCAGATACGCAGTATTTT. It translates to CASGSILAGFGADTQYF.

The rearrangement uses TRBV29-1 and TRBJ1-4; tentative D call: TRBD1 (6 bases). This CDR3 spans 12 amino acids. Trimming removed 4 bases at V and 8 bases at J, with 11 bases between. Germline CDR1 and CDR2: SQVTM and ANQGSEA. CDR3 nucleotides: TGCAGCGTTGTAGGGGGGCAGGAAAAACTGTTTTTT. This codes for CSVVGGQEKLFF.

The genes are TRBV2 and TRBJ1-5; 9 nucleotides match TRBD1. There are 15 residues in the CDR3. Germline V gene lookup returns CDR1 SNHLY and CDR2 FYNNEI. Trimming cost V 5 bases and J 2 bases; bases outside gene matches: 4. The CDR3 here is CASSRTGVGNQPQHF. CDR3 coding DNA: TGTGCCAGCAGTCGGACAGGGGTGGGCAATCAGCCCCAGCATTTT.

The chain's CDR3 is CASSLRAAEVGNQPQHF. Here the CDR3 DNA reads TGCGCCAGCAGCCTGCGGGCAGCCGAGGTTGGCAATCAGCCCCAGCATTTT. The chain has TRBV4-1 and TRBJ1-5; D unresolved. Deletions cut 4 bases from V and 2 bases from J, with 18 bases between. The CDR3 is made up of 17 amino acids. Germline V gene sequence: CDR1 MGHRA, CDR2 YSYEKL.

This clone was seen just once. The chain carries TRBV10-3 and TRBJ2-7; tentative D call: TRBD2 (5 bases). Between the trimmed V and J ends, which lost 2 bases and 5 bases, there was a span of 13 bases. The germline CDR1 and CDR2 sequences are ENHRY and SYGVKD. The CDR3 has 14 residues. The CDR3 nucleotides are TGTGCCATCAGTGAGAGGAGCGAGGGCGACGAGCAGTACTTC. Residues: CAISERSEGDEQYF.

The chain has TRBV7-8 and TRBJ2-7; 10 nucleotides line up with TRBD2. The J segment lost 2 bases and the V segment lost 5 bases, leaving 15 bases of the junction unmatched. Per germline, CDR1 SGHVS and CDR2 FQNEAQ. The CDR3 sequence is 18 residues long. The CDR3 DNA follows: TGTGCCAGCAGCGTGGGTCCCGGGACTAGCGTTCAACCCTACGAGCAGTACTTC. Translation: CASSVGPGTSVQPYEQYF.

The V and J genes are TRBV5-1 and TRBJ2-5; 15 nucleotides line up with TRBD2. Trimming at V came to 4 bases and at J to 4 bases, leaving 11 bases not matched to a gene. The CDR3 totals 18 residues. Per germline, CDR1 SGHRS and CDR2 YFSETQ. The CDR3 loop reads CASSPGLAGGPSGETQYF. In DNA, the CDR3 is TGCGCCAGCAGCCCTGGACTAGCGGGAGGGCCTTCGGGAGAGACCCAGTACTTC.

The V and J genes are TRBV4-3 and TRBJ1-3; D possibly corresponds to TRBD1 (5 bases). Trimming left V 4 bases short and J 4 bases short, with 17 bases between. CDR1 and CDR2 from the germline V gene are LGHNA and YSLEER. The CDR3 consists of 16 residues. CDR3 region: CASSLQGPTLGNTIYF. CDR3 DNA sequence: TGCGCCAGCAGCCTCCAGGGTCCTACTCTCGGAAACACCATATATTTT.

The chain joins TRBV29-1 to TRBJ2-3; 8 bases map to TRBD2. V was pared by 4 bases and J by 3 bases, with 12 bases of the junction left unmatched. Germline V gene data show CDR1 as SQVTM and CDR2 as ANQGSEA. CDR3 length: 16 residues. The CDR3 DNA reads as TGCAGCGTTGGCGGTAGGGGGACTAGAACAACAGATACGCAGTATTTT. This codes for CSVGGRGTRTTDTQYF.

The rearrangement uses TRBV12-1 and TRBJ1-2; the table's D call TRBD1 went unverified against the DNA. TRBV12-1 is marked as a pseudogene. The CDR3 extends over 16 amino acids. The CDR3 coding sequence is TGTGCCAGCAGCTTTTGGGGCAGGGGGCCTGACTATGGCTACACCTTC. It translates to CASSFWGRGPDYGYTF.

This chain connects TRBV14 to TRBJ2-3; 14 nucleotides match TRBD2. CDR1 SGHDN and CDR2 FVKESK come from the germline V gene. This CDR3 is 16 amino acids long. The V gene end was trimmed by 2 bases and the J gene end by 4 bases; junction bases not matched to a gene: 2. The CDR3 DNA follows: TGTGCCAGCAGCCAACGGGGACTAGCGGGGGCAGATACGCAGTATTTT. Its protein product is CASSQRGLAGADTQYF. The complete variable domain, with remaining parts taken from reference TRBV14 and TRBJ2-3, reads EAGVTQFPSHSVIEKGQTVTLRCDPISGHDNLYWYRRVMGKEIKFLLHFVKESKQDESGMPNNRFLAERTGGTYSTLKVQPAELEDSGVYFCASSQRGLAGADTQYFGPGTRLTVL.

This clone was counted once. The chain is built from TRBV7-7 and TRBJ2-1; D unresolved. The CDR3 runs to 15 residues. Germline assignment: CDR1 SSHAT and CDR2 FNYEAQ (reference sequence). Between the trimmed V and J ends, which lost 5 bases and 1 base, there was a span of 12 bases. Written as DNA, the CDR3 is TGTGCCAGCAGCCCTCTGACGAGTTCCTACAATGAGCAGTTCTTC. Protein product: CASSPLTSSYNEQFF.

A note on this clone: Other DNA sequences from this sample encode an identical CDR3 as well. This rearrangement joins TRBV5-1 to TRBJ2-1, with 11 positions matching TRBD2. This CDR3 comprises 15 residues. The germline V gene encodes CDR1 SGHRS and CDR2 YFSETQ. The ends lost 0 bases at V and 6 bases at J; junction bases unmatched: 2. The CDR3 region has the DNA TGCGCCAGCAGCTTGGGTACTAGCGGGAGCAATGAGCAGTTCTTC. Protein sequence: CASSLGTSGSNEQFF.

V and J are TRBV7-3 and TRBJ2-3; weak D call: TRBD2 (5 bases). Trimming stripped 5 bases from V and 2 bases from J, with 29 bases between. Germline CDR1 is SGHTA and CDR2 is FQGTGA. The CDR3 length is 20 residues. CDR3 bases: TGTGCCAGCAGCCCCACCGGAGGACCCCTGAGTTTTCTCATCACAGATACGCAGTATTTT. This sequence encodes CASSPTGGPLSFLITDTQYF.

The genes are TRBV7-2 and TRBJ2-7; a weak D match, TRBD2 (5 bases). Germline V gene lookup returns CDR1 SGHTA and CDR2 FQGNSA. There are 15 residues in the CDR3. The V end lost 2 bases, the J end lost 5 bases, and 16 bases lay between the germline ends. CDR3 coding DNA: TGTGCCAGCAGCTTAACTAGTGGGGTACGGGACGAGCAGTACTTC. It specifies CASSLTSGVRDEQYF.

This clone turned up a few times. The chain is built from TRBV29-1 and TRBJ1-2; 8 bases are a match to TRBD1. Per the germline V gene, CDR1 is SQVTM and CDR2 is ANQGSEA. Unmatched junction bases numbered 4, after V lost 5 bases and J lost 8 bases. The CDR3 is 11 amino acids. The CDR3 protein is CSVRRTGGYTF. The CDR3 DNA is TGCAGCGTTCGCCGGACAGGGGGCTACACCTTC.

Here the CDR3 reads CAWNKGQGSYEQYF. The CDR3 bases are TGTGCCTGGAATAAGGGACAGGGCTCCTACGAGCAGTACTTC. V is TRBV30 and J is TRBJ2-7, with TRBD1 identical over 9 bases. CDR1 is GTSNPN and CDR2 is SVGIG in the germline V gene (reference sequence). Trimming cost V 4 bases and J 0 bases; bases outside gene matches: 4. There are 14 residues in the CDR3.

This chain connects TRBV28 to TRBJ2-2; 16 positions match TRBD2. Germline assignment: CDR1 MDHEN and CDR2 SYDVKM. Unmatched junction bases numbered 4, after V lost 2 bases and J lost 1 base. The CDR3 length is 19 residues. The CDR3 loop is CASSLPGLAGGVNTGELFF. CDR3 bases: TGTGCCAGCAGTTTACCGGGACTAGCGGGAGGGGTGAACACCGGGGAGCTGTTTTTT.

To note about this clone: The sample holds other DNA sequences that translate to the same CDR3. V is TRBV9 and J is TRBJ1-5; D call uncertain. The V end lost 3 bases, the J end lost 0 bases, and 4 bases lay between the germline ends. The CDR3 covers 13 residues. CDR1 SGDLS and CDR2 YYNGEE come from the germline V gene. CDR3 protein: CASSADSNQPQHF. Here the CDR3 DNA reads TGTGCCAGCAGCGCTGATAGCAATCAGCCCCAGCATTTT.

The chain recombines TRBV7-2 with TRBJ1-5, with a tentative D call TRBD1 (5 bases). Trimming left V 8 bases short and J 5 bases short, with 22 bases between. CDR1 is SGHTA and CDR2 is FQGNSA in the germline V gene. The CDR3 sequence is 16 residues long. Written as DNA, the CDR3 is TGTGCCAGCGGCACAGTCGGAGGGGCAGCGTATCAGCCCCAGCATTTT. Translating gives CASGTVGGAAYQPQHF.

As regards this clone: The same CDR3 arises from other DNA sequences in this sample as well. The rearrangement uses TRBV6-5 and TRBJ1-1; D gene uncertain. The CDR3 sequence is 12 residues long. V gave up 8 bases and J gave up 1 base, with 8 bases separating them. Germline loops: CDR1 MNHEY, CDR2 SVGAGI. CDR3 nucleotides: TGTGCCAGCGGCCGGGCGAACACTGAAGCTTTCTTT. Its translation: CASGRANTEAFF.

The rearrangement uses TRBV6-5 and TRBJ2-7; D remains ambiguous. Between the trimmed V and J ends, which lost 6 bases and 6 bases, there was a span of 18 bases. This CDR3 spans 14 amino acids. Germline CDR1 is MNHEY and CDR2 is SVGAGI. The CDR3, as DNA: TGTGCCAGCAGCTGGGGAAAAGGTTTCCCCGAGCAGTACTTC. Protein sequence: CASSWGKGFPEQYF.